Following are 11 T cell receptor beta chains from one sample sequenced in a study of beta chain features in type 1 diabetes. Isolated RNA was reverse transcribed in full, so expressed TCRB transcripts were sequenced. The table came from immunoSEQ multiplex PCR; TCRdb's copy has only in-frame clones and leaves some out. The sample has 640,000 or so clones; more than 12% are singletons. For these receptors, no antigen is known. Regarding the study as a whole: Shorter TCRB CDR3s, moderately but significantly so, were found in Type 1 diabetes patients in all four CD4+ subsets.

The specimen was naive CD4+ T cells from blood. The receptor source for this set is a man aged 18 to 35 with type 1 diabetes.

This clone has a handful of counts. This sequence joins TRBV5-6 and TRBJ2-7; perhaps TRBD1 as D (5 bases). The V and J ends lost 4 bases and 0 bases respectively, with 17 bases between them. This CDR3 contains 16 residues. CDR1 is SGHDT and CDR2 is YYEEEE in the germline V gene. Here the CDR3 reads CASSPGALSLSYEQYF. Here the CDR3 DNA reads TGTGCCAGCAGCCCTGGGGCTTTGAGCCTCTCCTACGAGCAGTACTTC.

A few counts support this clone. V gene TRBV29-1 combines with J gene TRBJ2-5; D uncertain. The closer fit of TRBJ2-7 to the DNA end suggests the J call may be wrong. CDR1 SQVTM and CDR2 ANQGSEA come from the germline V gene. This CDR3 has 12 residues. The CDR3 nucleotides read TGCAGCGTTGAAGATGAAACCTACGAGCAGTACTTC. This encodes CSVEDETYEQYF.

This clone appeared a few times. The chain joins TRBV11-2 to TRBJ2-2, with no clear D. V lost 6 bases, J lost 6 bases, and 11 bases lay in between. The CDR3 totals 13 residues. Germline V gene data show CDR1 as SGHAT and CDR2 as FQNNGV. CDR3 sequence (DNA): TGTGCCAGCAGTCGAAACGACGCCGGGGAGCTGTTTTTT. Protein: CASSRNDAGELFF. The variable domain in full, completed from reference TRBV11-2 and TRBJ2-2, reads EAGVAQSPRYKIIEKRQSVAFWCNPISGHATLYWYQQILGQGPKLLIQFQNNGVVDDSQLPKDRFSAERLKGVDSTLKIQPAKLEDSAVYLCASSRNDAGELFFGEGSRLTVL.

The chain has TRBV5-1 and TRBJ2-3, with 7 bases fitting TRBD1. In germline, CDR1 is SGHRS, CDR2 YFSETQ. Trimming at V came to 5 bases and at J to 3 bases, leaving 12 bases not matched to a gene. This CDR3 comprises 16 residues. The CDR3 here is CASREGTDSLTDTQYF. CDR3 nucleotides: TGCGCCAGCAGGGAAGGGACAGACTCGCTAACAGATACGCAGTATTTT.

This clone was detected only a few times. The chain recombines TRBV7-2 with TRBJ1-2, with D uncertain. Per the germline V gene, CDR1 is SGHTA and CDR2 is FQGNSA. The CDR3 has 16 amino acids. The V gene lost 1 base and the J gene lost 0 bases, with 12 bases spanning the gap. CDR3 residues: CASSLVGGSANYGYTF. In DNA form, the CDR3 reads TGTGCCAGCAGCTTAGTGGGCGGATCCGCTAACTATGGCTACACCTTC.

This chain links TRBV9 with TRBJ1-6; D ambiguous. V gave up 2 bases and J gave up 5 bases, with 5 bases separating them. This CDR3 has 13 residues. CDR1 is SGDLS and CDR2 is YYNGEE in the germline V gene. CDR3 region: CASSVTHNSPLHF. The CDR3 DNA sequence: TGTGCCAGCAGCGTCACCCATAATTCACCCCTCCACTTT.

The chain links TRBV7-2 to TRBJ2-7; 9 bases are a match to TRBD1. The germline gives CDR1 SGHTA, CDR2 FQGNSA. The CDR3 sequence is 16 residues long. V trimming: 5 bases; J trimming: 5 bases; junction bases outside the gene matches: 13. The CDR3 DNA reads TGTGCCAGCAGCACCCCCTGGGGGGGGACAGGGAACGAGCAGTACTTC. This sequence encodes CASSTPWGGTGNEQYF.

In its sample, this clone was seen a few times. V usage is TRBV10-3 and J usage is TRBJ1-3, with D possibly matching TRBD1 (5 bases). Germline values: CDR1 ENHRY, CDR2 SYGVKD. With 3 bases removed from V and 4 bases from J, the gap between germline ends came to 7 bases. This CDR3 comprises 13 residues. In DNA form, the CDR3 reads TGTGCCATCAGTGACAGACAGGGAAACACCATATATTTT. Translated, it gives CAISDRQGNTIYF.

Only a few counts were recorded for this clone. The genes are TRBV28 and TRBJ1-6; no reliable D call. V was clipped by 2 bases and J by 8 bases, with 4 bases between them. CDR3 length: 12 amino acids. CDR1 MDHEN and CDR2 SYDVKM come from the germline V gene. As DNA, the CDR3 is TGTGCCAGCAGTTTAGGAGATTCACCCCTCCACTTT. Protein sequence: CASSLGDSPLHF.

This chain joins TRBV18 and TRBJ2-1; D ambiguous. V was cut by 6 bases and J by 0 bases, with 18 bases left in between. This CDR3 spans 17 amino acids. Germline V gene sequence: CDR1 KGHSH, CDR2 LQKENI. The chain's CDR3 is CASSPQVGKSSYNEQFF. In DNA, the CDR3 is TGTGCCAGCTCTCCCCAAGTGGGGAAGAGCTCCTACAATGAGCAGTTCTTC.

This clone was seen more than once but under ten times. J is TRBJ2-1 and V is TRBV5-4, with D uncertain. V lost 1 base to trimming and J lost 0 bases, with 8 bases between them. CDR3 length: 15 amino acids. Looked up from germline, CDR1 is SGHNT and CDR2 is YYREEE (reference sequence). The CDR3 here is CASSLPTVSYNEQFF. Written as DNA, the CDR3 is TGTGCCAGCAGCTTGCCCACAGTCTCCTACAATGAGCAGTTCTTC.